This TCR beta chain was found in a study of beta chain features in type 1 diabetes. Study-wide findings and caveats: Among all four CD4+ subsets, Type 1 diabetes patients had TCRB CDR3s that were moderately but significantly shorter.

Germline loops: CDR1 SGHRS, CDR2 YFSETQ. Trimming removed 4 bases at V and 1 base at J, with 11 bases between. This CDR3 contains 14 residues. Reverse transcription of all isolated RNA meant that expressed TCRB transcripts were sequenced. Assay: immunoSEQ multiplex PCR; the TCRdb copy retains only in-frame clones and omits some. The sample contains roughly 400,000 clones, more than 13% of which appear only once. This clone appeared a few times. Its specificity is unknown. In the same sample, other DNA sequences code for this CDR3. The material sequenced was naive CD4+ T cells from blood. The chain is built from TRBV5-1 and TRBJ2-5; D may be TRBD1 (6 bases). This receptor was taken from a woman aged 18-29 years in good health. CDR3 DNA sequence: TGCGCCAGCAGCCCGGGGACAAGCCAAGAGACCCAGTACTTC. Amino acids: CASSPGTSQETQYF.